The sequence of this T cell receptor beta chain was determined in a study of T-cell memory formation after mild COVID-19. Study-level points and caveats: The study found contracting CD4+ clones mainly in CM and EM and contracting CD8+ clones in EMRA. Whereas later expanders leaned CD4+, clones contracting day 15 to 85 showed a balanced CD4/CD8 makeup.

V shed 7 bases, J shed 2 bases, and the junction held 6 bases outside the gene matches. CDR1 is LNHNV, CDR2 YYDKDF, per germline (reference sequence). The CDR3 has 14 residues. One entry per CDR3 protein, called by TCRdb with MiXCR from the 5' RACE reads. This sample yields 200,000 to 250,000 distinct CDR3 sequences, of which 8.5% to 9.5% are seen a single time; roughly 21% belongs to the top ten. With respect to this clonotype: The target antigen is unknown.

This TCR derives from a man between 18 and 29 years old who had mild COVID-19 (a few samples of this study predate the infection). Cell type and time point are not known. The J gene is TRBJ1-2, the V gene TRBV15; 8 positions match TRBD1. Input material: PBMCs or a T cell subset sorted from them (not recorded which). The CDR3 nucleotides read TGTGCCACCACTTCAAGACAGGGGAACTATGGCTACACCTTC. Translating gives CATTSRQGNYGYTF.